The 20 T cell receptor beta chains listed next were all sequenced from one sample in a study of glioma-infiltrating T cells. Using RNA template, CDR3s of TCR alpha and beta were amplified with iRepertoire arm-PCR. Each CDR3 protein is one row after TCRdb ran MiXCR on the multiplex PCR reads. The sample consists of 10,000 to 15,000 distinct CDR3 sequences, more than 25% of them appearing once. Material for sequencing was glioma tissue, nonneoplastic brain tissue, or PBMCs (not recorded which). The receptors come from a human donor with low-grade glioma or glioblastoma, undergoing nonglioma brain surgery, or in good health (not recorded which).

This clonotype has more than one count but fewer than ten. The CDR3 coding sequence is TGCAGCGCCGTCGGTGACAGGGCCCTTCTGGATACGCAGTATTTT. This gives the protein CSAVGDRALLDTQYF. J is TRBJ2-3 and V is TRBV29-1, with 7 nucleotides matching TRBD1. V was pared by 7 bases and J by 6 bases, with 16 bases of the junction left unmatched. Germline lookup yields CDR1 SQVTM and CDR2 ANQGSEA. The CDR3 totals 15 residues.

This clonotype is labeled as medium-sized. V usage is TRBV20-1 and J usage is TRBJ1-2; 7 nucleotides match TRBD1. Trimming cost V 4 bases and J 0 bases; bases outside gene matches: 5. Germline V gene sequence: CDR1 DFQATT, CDR2 SNEGSKA (reference sequence). The CDR3 is made up of 14 amino acids. CDR3 residues: CSATGTAANYGYTF. The CDR3 nucleotides read TGCAGTGCTACAGGGACAGCAGCTAACTATGGCTACACCTTC.

This clonotype was seen only a few times. The chain is built from TRBV7-6 and TRBJ2-7; 9 bases match TRBD1. V shed 3 bases, J shed 5 bases, and the junction held 5 bases outside the gene matches. Germline V gives CDR1 SGHVS, CDR2 FNYEAQ. The CDR3 extends over 14 amino acids. In DNA form, the CDR3 reads TGTGCCAGCAGCTTTCGACAGGGGGGCCACGAGCAGTACTTC. Translation gives CASSFRQGGHEQYF.

This clonotype has just a few counts. This chain uses TRBV11-2 with TRBJ2-2; 8 bases map to TRBD1. This CDR3 is 17 amino acids long. The junction had 13 bases not matched to a gene; V was cut back by 3 bases and J by 7 bases. The germline V gene has CDR1 SGHAT and CDR2 FQNNGV. The CDR3 loop reads CASSFQGAGGYLGELFF. The CDR3 DNA reads as TGTGCCAGCAGCTTCCAGGGAGCAGGGGGCTACCTCGGGGAGCTGTTTTTT.

The chain is built from TRBV3-1 and TRBJ2-7; D is tentatively TRBD1 or TRBD2 (5 bases each). CDR3 length: 17 residues. Germline V CDR1 and CDR2: LGHDT, YNNKEL (reference sequence). V was clipped by 0 bases and J by 3 bases, with 18 bases between them. The CDR3 protein is CASSQDRGRGVFYEQYF. As DNA, the CDR3 is TGTGCCAGCAGCCAAGATAGGGGTCGGGGAGTTTTCTACGAGCAGTACTTC.

This clonotype was seen only a few times. This sequence joins TRBV28 and TRBJ2-7, with D maybe TRBD2 (5 bases). Between the trimmed V and J ends, which lost 6 bases and 5 bases, there was a span of 17 bases. This CDR3 is built from 14 residues. The germline gives CDR1 MDHEN, CDR2 SYDVKM. The CDR3 sequence: CASRQARGSDEQYF. The CDR3, as DNA: TGTGCCAGCAGACAAGCCCGGGGTAGTGACGAGCAGTACTTC.

Many counts were recorded for this clonotype. The CDR3 region has the DNA TGTGCCACCAGTTCCCAGGGTGAGCAGTTCTTC. Amino acid sequence: CATSSQGEQFF. The rearrangement joins TRBV24-1 to TRBJ2-1, with a weak D call TRBD1 (5 bases). This CDR3 is 11 amino acids long. The V end lost 6 bases, the J end lost 9 bases, and 8 bases lay between the germline ends. The germline V gene has CDR1 KGHDR and CDR2 SFDVKD.

Remarks on this clonotype: Likely a read error: the CDR3 ends without its conserved phenylalanine or tryptophan. The rearrangement uses TRBV19 and TRBJ1-1; possibly TRBD1 for D (5 bases). Trimming removed 3 bases from V and 1 base from J, with 15 bases in between. Germline V gene data show CDR1 as LNHDA and CDR2 as SQIVND (reference sequence). The CDR3 has 16 residues. CDR3 residues: CASSILSREANTEAFS. The CDR3 bases are TGTGCCAGTAGTATCCTGTCCAGGGAGGCGAACACTGAAGCTTTCTCT.

This chain uses TRBV19 with TRBJ1-5, with a tentative D call TRBD1 (6 bases). The CDR3 is 16 residues long. The germline gives CDR1 LNHDA, CDR2 SQIVND (reference sequence). The V end lost 2 bases, the J end lost 7 bases, and 18 bases lay between the germline ends. The chain's CDR3 is CASSISGDTLGQPQHF. The CDR3 DNA reads as TGTGCCAGTAGTATATCGGGGGACACCTTGGGCCAGCCCCAGCATTTT.

This clonotype appeared many times. The V gene is TRBV14, the J gene TRBJ2-7; D is unresolved. This CDR3 is built from 14 residues. V lost 0 bases, J lost 2 bases, and 8 bases lay in between. Germline V lookup: CDR1 SGHDN, CDR2 FVKESK. The DNA of the CDR3 is TGTGCCAGCAGCCAAGATGACGGAACCTACGAGCAGTACTTC. It translates to CASSQDDGTYEQYF.

This clonotype was seen a handful of times. The V call is TRBV7-9, the J call TRBJ1-1; D is uncertain. The CDR3 runs to 14 residues. Trimming removed 1 base at V and 3 bases at J, with 9 bases between. Germline lookup yields CDR1 SEHNR and CDR2 FQNEAQ (reference sequence). The DNA for the CDR3 is TGTGCCAGCAGCTTAGGGCAGTTCGACACTGAAGCTTTCTTT. Translating gives CASSLGQFDTEAFF.

This clonotype is medium-sized within its sample. Here the CDR3 DNA reads TGCGCCAGCAGCAGAGGACCACGGGGAGATACGCAGTATTTT. Protein sequence: CASSRGPRGDTQYF. This chain joins TRBV5-1 and TRBJ2-3, with TRBD2 as a possible D gene (5 bases). Germline values: CDR1 SGHRS, CDR2 YFSETQ. The V end was cut by 4 bases, the J end by 5 bases, with 14 bases between. The CDR3 covers 14 residues.

This clonotype was picked up a small number of times. A junction end diverges from the germline sequence, so it may reflect a read error. The chain recombines TRBV4-2 with TRBJ2-1; 7 nucleotides match TRBD2. The CDR3 consists of 16 residues. Germline-derived CDR1 and CDR2 are LGHNA and YNFKEQ. The CDR3 protein is CASSQEAGDPYNKQFF. For the CDR3, the DNA is TGTGCCAGCAGCCAAGAGGCGGGAGACCCCTACAATAAGCAGTTCTTC.

About this clonotype: Possible read error: a much larger clone is one base away. CDR3 sequence: CSARADHGYTF. CDR3 nucleotides: TGCAGTGCTAGGGCAGACCATGGCTACACCTTC. The chain carries TRBV20-1 and TRBJ1-2; D gene uncertain. Germline V gives CDR1 DFQATT, CDR2 SNEGSKA (reference sequence). The CDR3 is 11 residues long. V was pared by 3 bases and J by 6 bases, with 8 bases between.

J is TRBJ1-5 and V is TRBV3-1, with D possibly TRBD1 on 6 matching bases. The V gene's germline CDR1 is LGHDT and CDR2 YNNKEL (reference sequence). This CDR3 is built from 14 residues. Between the trimmed V and J ends, which lost 4 bases and 7 bases, there was a span of 14 bases. The CDR3 region has the DNA TGTGCCAGCAGCCCTAGAACAGGGTACCAGCCCCAGCATTTT. Translated: CASSPRTGYQPQHF.

Concerning this clonotype: A much larger clone differs by one base, so this may be a read error. The genes are TRBV28 and TRBJ1-1; weak D call: TRBD1 (6 bases). The germline V gene encodes CDR1 MDHEN and CDR2 SYDVKM. CDR3 size: 13 residues. Trimming took 2 bases from V and 11 from J, leaving 15 bases between them. DNA of the CDR3: TGTGCCAGCAGTTTAAAAAAACAGGGATGGGCTTTCTTT. Translation gives CASSLKKQGWAFF.

The chain joins TRBV6-9 to TRBJ2-7; 7 bases are a match to TRBD1. In germline, CDR1 is MNHGY, CDR2 SVAAGI. The V gene end was trimmed by 4 bases and the J gene end by 2 bases; junction bases not matched to a gene: 5. The CDR3 runs to 14 residues. The CDR3 loop reads CASSSRQGAYEQYF. Written as DNA, the CDR3 is TGTGCCAGCAGTTCCCGACAGGGAGCCTACGAGCAGTACTTC.

A note on this clonotype: It may be a read error: a sequence one base away is much more abundant. The chain employs TRBV7-6 and TRBJ1-1, with unresolved D. The CDR3 consists of 13 residues. Germline V gives CDR1 SGHVS, CDR2 FNYEAQ. The CDR3 coding sequence is TGTGCTAGCAGCTTAGACCATAACACTGAAGCTTTCTTT. Its protein product is CASSLDHNTEAFF.

This clonotype was seen repeatedly, ten times or more. The chain uses TRBV6-4 and TRBJ2-1; the match to TRBD2 covers 9 bases. Germline lookup yields CDR1 MRHNA and CDR2 SNTAGT. CDR3 length: 16 residues. V shed 2 bases, J shed 6 bases, and the junction held 8 bases outside the gene matches. The CDR3 loop is CASSDNVGTSSNEQFF. The DNA of the CDR3 is TGTGCCAGCAGTGACAATGTTGGGACTAGCTCCAATGAGCAGTTCTTC.

The chain links TRBV4-2 to TRBJ1-3; no clear D. This CDR3 has 14 residues. CDR1 and CDR2 (germline): LGHNA, YNFKEQ. V shed 4 bases and J shed 2 bases, with 9 bases lying between them. CDR3 residues: CASSLPATGNTIYF. CDR3 nucleotides: TGTGCCAGCAGCCTGCCTGCGACTGGAAACACCATATATTTT.